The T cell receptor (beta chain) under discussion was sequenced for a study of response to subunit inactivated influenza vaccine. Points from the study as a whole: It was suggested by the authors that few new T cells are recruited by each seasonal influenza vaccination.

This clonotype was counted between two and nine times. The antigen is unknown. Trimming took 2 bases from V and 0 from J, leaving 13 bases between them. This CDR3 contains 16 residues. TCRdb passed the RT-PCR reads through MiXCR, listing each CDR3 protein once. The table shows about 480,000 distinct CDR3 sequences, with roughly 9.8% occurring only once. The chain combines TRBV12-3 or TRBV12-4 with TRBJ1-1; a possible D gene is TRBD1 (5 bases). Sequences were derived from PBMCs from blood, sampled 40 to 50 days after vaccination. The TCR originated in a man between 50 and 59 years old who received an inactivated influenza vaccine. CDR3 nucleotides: TGTGCCAGCAGTTTACTTACGGGGCGGCTGAACACTGAAGCTTTCTTT. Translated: CASSLLTGRLNTEAFF.